A selection of T cell receptor beta chains follows, all from one sample in a study of a mutant IDH1 vaccine in newly diagnosed glioma. These receptors have no known antigen. This table comes from immunoSEQ multiplex PCR, and its TCRdb copy is limited to in-frame clones, with some not included. The repertoire holds tens of thousands of clones, 84% seen once, with 2.8% in the top ten. The sample consisted of PBMCs, taken from a glioma patient whose treatment included an IDH1 peptide vaccine. The source is a middle-aged man with glioma. The CDR3 runs from the conserved cysteine through the conserved F or W. Each record gives: clone size, J gene, D gene, V gene, CDR3 protein, CDR3 DNA. The D gene is left open where the match is weak. A row's size may be missing; if present it is once, few, many or a size class.

size: .; J: TRBJ2-7; D: .; V: TRBV25-1; CDR3: CASSMGLLGAQYF; DNA: TGTGCCAGCAGCATGGGCCTGCTAGGCGCGCAGTACTTC
size: .; J: TRBJ2-3; D: TRBD2; V: TRBV6-5; CDR3: CASSYSVGGGDTQYF; DNA: TGTGCCAGCAGTTACTCGGTCGGGGGGGGAGATACGCAGTATTTT
size: .; J: TRBJ2-7; D: .; V: TRBV5-1; CDR3: CASRGAESSYEQYF; DNA: TGCGCCAGCAGGGGAGCGGAAAGCTCCTACGAGCAGTACTTC
size: .; J: TRBJ2-7; D: .; V: TRBV27; CDR3: CASSPTRLMSYEQYF; DNA: TGTGCCAGCAGTCCGACTAGATTGATGTCCTACGAGCAGTACTTC
size: .; J: TRBJ2-7; D: TRBD2; V: TRBV7-2; CDR3: CASSFSGDWAYEQYF; DNA: TGTGCCAGCAGCTTTAGCGGGGACTGGGCCTACGAGCAGTACTTC
size: .; J: TRBJ2-7; D: .; V: TRBV7-2; CDR3: CASSLGAGRGLEQYF; DNA: TGTGCCAGCAGCTTAGGTGCCGGGAGAGGGCTCGAGCAGTACTTC
size: .; J: TRBJ2-7; D: .; V: TRBV19; CDR3: CASSIRQAGYEQYF; DNA: TGTGCCAGTAGTATCAGACAGGCCGGCTACGAGCAGTACTTC
size: .; J: TRBJ1-2; D: .; V: TRBV7-9; CDR3: CASSLGAANYGYTF; DNA: TGTGCCAGCAGCTTAGGGGCAGCTAACTATGGCTACACCTTC
size: .; J: TRBJ2-5; D: TRBD2; V: TRBV18; CDR3: CASSPPGGPQETQYF; DNA: TGTGCCAGCTCACCACCGGGAGGGCCCCAAGAGACCCAGTACTTC
size: .; J: TRBJ2-1; D: TRBD2; V: TRBV27; CDR3: CASRLWVAGDSNEQFF; DNA: TGTGCCAGCAGATTATGGGTAGCGGGAGATTCCAATGAGCAGTTCTTC
size: once; J: TRBJ2-1; D: .; V: TRBV9; CDR3: CASSVGEQFF; DNA: TGTGCCAGCAGCGTAGGTGAGCAGTTCTTC
size: .; J: TRBJ1-1; D: .; V: TRBV18; CDR3: CASSPQTGSTEAFF; DNA: TGTGCCAGCTCACCACAAACAGGGTCCACTGAAGCTTTCTTT
size: .; J: TRBJ2-7; D: .; V: TRBV6-1; CDR3: CASSEVGFMGSYEQYF; DNA: TGTGCCAGCAGTGAAGTCGGGTTCATGGGCTCCTACGAGCAGTACTTC
size: .; J: TRBJ2-1; D: .; V: TRBV9; CDR3: CASSVSRTDYNEQFF; DNA: TGTGCCAGCAGCGTAAGCCGGACGGACTACAATGAGCAGTTCTTC
size: .; J: TRBJ2-1; D: .; V: TRBV5-1; CDR3: CASSLGTAWQFF; DNA: TGCGCCAGCAGCTTGGGGACCGCCTGGCAGTTCTTC
size: .; J: TRBJ1-2; D: .; V: TRBV5-4; CDR3: CASSLALRESGYTF; DNA: TGTGCCAGCAGCTTGGCCCTCAGGGAAAGCGGCTACACCTTC
size: .; J: TRBJ2-5; D: TRBD2; V: TRBV11-2; CDR3: CASSFLSGRETQYF; DNA: TGTGCCAGCAGCTTCCTAAGCGGGAGAGAGACCCAGTACTTC
size: .; J: TRBJ2-2; D: .; V: TRBV19; CDR3: CASIEQNTGELFF; DNA: TGTGCCAGTATTGAGCAGAACACCGGGGAGCTGTTTTTT
size: few; J: TRBJ1-1; D: .; V: TRBV27; CDR3: CASSPKRQMNTEAFF; DNA: TGTGCCAGCAGTCCCAAAAGACAAATGAACACTGAAGCTTTCTTT
size: .; J: TRBJ1-5; D: TRBD1; V: TRBV2; CDR3: CASSLGTGGIQPQHF; DNA: TGTGCCAGCAGTTTGGGGACAGGGGGCATCCAGCCCCAGCATTTT
size: .; J: TRBJ2-3; D: .; V: TRBV5-4; CDR3: CASSLGRASDTQYF; DNA: TGTGCCAGCAGCTTGGGAAGGGCGTCAGATACGCAGTATTTT
size: .; J: TRBJ2-3; D: .; V: TRBV29-1; CDR3: CSVSEDTQYF; DNA: TGCAGCGTTTCAGAGGATACGCAGTATTTT
size: .; J: TRBJ2-5; D: TRBD1; V: TRBV2; CDR3: CASSEPGTGFETQYF; DNA: TGTGCCAGCAGTGAACCCGGGACAGGGTTCGAGACCCAGTACTTC
size: .; J: TRBJ2-1; D: TRBD2; V: TRBV7-2; CDR3: CASSLRASGRVYEQFF; DNA: TGTGCCAGCAGCCTCCGGGCTAGCGGGAGGGTATATGAGCAGTTCTTC
size: .; J: TRBJ2-2; D: .; V: TRBV7-2; CDR3: CASSFGGSLTGELFF; DNA: TGTGCCAGCAGCTTTGGGGGCAGCCTCACCGGGGAGCTGTTTTTT
size: once; J: TRBJ1-3; D: TRBD1; V: TRBV2; CDR3: CASRGTGVSSGNTIYF; DNA: TGTGCCAGCAGAGGGACAGGGGTCAGCTCTGGAAACACCATATATTTT
size: .; J: TRBJ2-1; D: TRBD2; V: TRBV9; CDR3: CASSRTSGRNQRQFF; DNA: TGTGCCAGCAGCCGGACTAGCGGGAGAAACCAAAGGCAGTTCTTC
size: few; J: TRBJ2-5; D: .; V: TRBV29-1; CDR3: CSAGRQQETQYF; DNA: TGCAGCGCCGGACGTCAGCAAGAGACCCAGTACTTC
size: .; J: TRBJ2-5; D: TRBD1; V: TRBV5-8; CDR3: CASSLGTGAETQYF; DNA: TGTGCCAGCAGCTTGGGAACAGGGGCTGAGACCCAGTACTTC
size: .; J: TRBJ2-2; D: TRBD2; V: TRBV5-1; CDR3: CASSLGQRENTGELFF; DNA: TGCGCCAGCAGCTTGGGCCAGCGGGAGAACACCGGGGAGCTGTTTTTT
size: .; J: TRBJ2-7; D: .; V: TRBV27; CDR3: CASRLTESSYEQYF; DNA: TGTGCCAGCAGACTGACGGAAAGCTCCTACGAGCAGTACTTC
size: few; J: TRBJ2-1; D: .; V: TRBV19; CDR3: CASRTTSSYNEQFF; DNA: TGTGCCAGTAGGACCACGAGCTCCTACAATGAGCAGTTCTTC
size: .; J: TRBJ2-5; D: TRBD1; V: TRBV7-2; CDR3: CASSVWTGWETQYF; DNA: TGTGCCAGCAGCGTATGGACAGGGTGGGAGACCCAGTACTTC
size: .; J: TRBJ2-3; D: .; V: TRBV7-9; CDR3: CASRRGVYTQYF; DNA: TGTGCCAGCAGACGGGGAGTGTATACGCAGTATTTT
size: .; J: TRBJ1-1; D: .; V: TRBV19; CDR3: CASSWAVNTEAFF; DNA: TGTGCCAGTAGTTGGGCGGTGAACACTGAAGCTTTCTTT
size: once; J: TRBJ1-1; D: .; V: TRBV18; CDR3: CASSPVAETGNTEAFF; DNA: TGTGCCAGCTCACCTGTCGCTGAGACAGGGAACACTGAAGCTTTCTTT
size: .; J: TRBJ1-5; D: .; V: TRBV5-5; CDR3: CASSIGQTDNQPQHF; DNA: TGTGCCAGCAGCATCGGACAGACGGATAATCAGCCCCAGCATTTT
size: .; J: TRBJ1-2; D: .; V: TRBV4-1; CDR3: CASSQVSGVGAYGYTF; DNA: TGCGCCAGCAGCCAAGTTAGCGGAGTCGGCGCATATGGCTACACCTTC
size: .; J: TRBJ2-3; D: TRBD2; V: TRBV15; CDR3: CATSTVGTSGRNTQYF; DNA: TGTGCCACCAGCACAGTGGGGACTAGCGGGAGAAATACGCAGTATTTT
size: .; J: TRBJ2-2; D: .; V: TRBV5-1; CDR3: CASNAGQSTGELFF; DNA: TGCGCCAGCAATGCGGGACAGTCCACCGGGGAGCTGTTTTTT
size: .; J: TRBJ1-5; D: .; V: TRBV19; CDR3: CASGVRVGQPQHF; DNA: TGTGCCAGTGGGGTAAGGGTGGGTCAGCCCCAGCATTTT
size: .; J: TRBJ2-7; D: .; V: TRBV5-4; CDR3: CASSSRVGTGTYEQYF; DNA: TGTGCCAGCAGCTCGAGGGTAGGGACGGGGACCTACGAGCAGTACTTC
size: .; J: TRBJ2-6; D: TRBD2; V: TRBV7-9; CDR3: CASSLMGQAGAGGANVLTF; DNA: TGTGCCAGCAGCTTAATGGGACAAGCGGGAGCTGGGGGGGCCAACGTCCTGACTTTC
size: .; J: TRBJ2-5; D: .; V: TRBV15; CDR3: CATSRDRQTQETQYF; DNA: TGTGCCACCAGCAGAGATCGACAGACCCAAGAGACCCAGTACTTC
size: .; J: TRBJ1-1; D: TRBD1; V: TRBV9; CDR3: CASSVTGGDTEAFF; DNA: TGTGCCAGCAGCGTAACAGGGGGGGATACTGAAGCTTTCTTT
size: .; J: TRBJ1-4; D: .; V: TRBV2; CDR3: CASSESFTTNEKLFF; DNA: TGTGCCAGCAGTGAATCGTTTACCACTAATGAAAAACTGTTTTTT
size: .; J: TRBJ2-5; D: .; V: TRBV2; CDR3: CASGLRGKETQYF; DNA: TGTGCCAGCGGGTTGAGGGGGAAAGAGACCCAGTACTTC
size: few; J: TRBJ1-2; D: .; V: TRBV13; CDR3: CASSEGNRANYGYTF; DNA: TGTGCCAGCAGCGAGGGCAACAGAGCTAACTATGGCTACACCTTC
size: .; J: TRBJ2-2; D: .; V: TRBV9; CDR3: CASSPRLNLGGELFF; DNA: TGTGCCAGCAGCCCGAGACTAAATCTCGGCGGGGAGCTGTTTTTT
size: .; J: TRBJ2-3; D: .; V: TRBV18; CDR3: CASSNNVLENSADTQYF; DNA: TGTGCCAGCTCAAATAACGTGTTGGAAAATTCAGCAGATACGCAGTATTTT
size: once; J: TRBJ2-1; D: TRBD2; V: TRBV5-1; CDR3: CASSLEPSGSANEQFF; DNA: TGCGCCAGCAGCTTGGAGCCTAGCGGGAGCGCCAATGAGCAGTTCTTC
size: .; J: TRBJ2-1; D: .; V: TRBV29-1; CDR3: CSVEERVYNEQFF; DNA: TGCAGCGTTGAAGAGCGAGTCTACAATGAGCAGTTCTTC
size: .; J: TRBJ2-2; D: .; V: TRBV5-4; CDR3: CASSPPEGPTGELFF; DNA: TGTGCCAGCAGCCCCCCCGAGGGGCCCACCGGGGAGCTGTTTTTT
size: .; J: TRBJ1-2; D: .; V: TRBV5-5; CDR3: CASSLGQGGGYGYTF; DNA: TGTGCCAGCAGCTTGGGGCAGGGTGGAGGCTATGGCTACACCTTC
size: few; J: TRBJ1-1; D: .; V: TRBV6-5; CDR3: CASSPGPDTEAFF; DNA: TGTGCCAGCAGCCCCGGCCCGGACACTGAAGCTTTCTTT
size: .; J: TRBJ1-2; D: .; V: TRBV6-5; CDR3: CASSYSGPNKGYTF; DNA: TGTGCCAGCAGTTACTCGGGCCCCAATAAAGGCTACACCTTC
size: .; J: TRBJ2-1; D: .; V: TRBV5-4; CDR3: CASSLVEYGEQFF; DNA: TGTGCCAGCAGCTTGGTTGAGTACGGTGAGCAGTTCTTC
size: .; J: TRBJ2-5; D: .; V: TRBV10-3; CDR3: CAISSTEETQYF; DNA: TGTGCCATCAGTTCGACGGAAGAGACCCAGTACTTC
size: .; J: TRBJ2-6; D: .; V: TRBV19; CDR3: CASKQRSGANVLTF; DNA: TGTGCCAGTAAACAGCGCTCTGGGGCCAACGTCCTGACTTTC
size: .; J: TRBJ2-1; D: .; V: TRBV9; CDR3: CASTPGWSYNEQFF; DNA: TGTGCCAGCACCCCCGGGTGGTCCTACAATGAGCAGTTCTTC